The present entry profiles one T cell receptor (beta chain) with its context. What antigen it recognizes has not been identified. Base qualities are not recorded, but no much larger clone differs from it by a single base. This entry is derived from a study of T cells in Graves' hyperthyroidism and ophthalmopathy (dated by TCRdb to between 2019 and 2020). For the study in its entirety: To identify TCR V-J signatures that set the groups apart, the researchers used a discovery cohort of 95 to 100 patients, made up of 40 to 45 with Graves' ophthalmopathy and around 58 with stable Graves' hyperthyroidism. Prospective prediction of ophthalmopathy was tested in an independent validation cohort of approximately 19 hyperthyroidism patients and around 16 patients who later progressed to ophthalmopathy. The roughly 91 discovery patients were randomly split 7:3 into training and test sets. The study also compared thyroid tissue and blood T-cell repertoires from several Graves' hyperthyroidism patients. After sampling, hyperthyroidism patients received methimazole starting at 30 mg daily, and ophthalmopathy patients received high-dose intravenous methylprednisolone. The paper reports TCR Vbeta CDR3 sequencing of some 140 peripheral blood samples: 40 to 45 ophthalmopathy, fewer than 80 hyperthyroidism and about 17 progressor patients.

The TCR beta CDR3 regions were amplified from RNA transcripts. The first round of RT-PCR for the TCR CDR3 was performed with the HTBI primer set and the Qiagen OneStep RT-PCR kit. The libraries were constructed in a second round of multiplex PCR and then size-selected and purified. Sequencing of the libraries was done on an Illumina HiSeq2000 using paired-end 100 bp reads. The published analysis was carried out like this. SOAPnuke was used to process the raw data, with reads discarded if the reads contained adapters or uncalled bases, had a mean Phred below 15, or lacked an exact constant-primer or identifier match. COPE v1.2.5 was used to merge the high-quality paired reads, and each unique nucleotide sequence was defined as a clonotype. MiTCR v1.1 was used to align the clonotypes against IMGT TRBV, TRBD and TRBJ reference segments. The analysis was restricted to V-J combinations with a frequency above 0.0001, which together covered 99.2% of the repertoires. A TCS score was defined as the ratio between F50 (clonal expansion) and ExV (chaos), using BLOSUM62-based TCRdist between CDR3 peptides within each V-J. Welch's t-statistics and random forest reduced around 520 V-J features to under 15, which were used in a naive Bayes classifier (R e1071). Thyroid-blood repertoire similarity was quantified with the Morisita-Horn index. TCRdb passed the public sequencing reads through fastp at Q25 and MiXCR, retaining productive beta sequences. For every CDR3 protein sequence, its rows merge into one entry that carries the most common genes and DNA. What appears here as the V and J calls and clone size reflects TCRdb's work, not the paper's. The table for this sample lists a few hundred thousand distinct CDR3 sequences; 46% of them were counted only once. Of the sample, around 7.7% is held by the ten largest clones.

The CDR3 measures 14 amino acids from cysteine to phenylalanine. This entry keeps only the CDR3 DNA: 42 bases, framed from base 1. According to the germline V gene (reference sequence), CDR1 reads SGHNT and CDR2 reads YYREEE. Between the V and J ends, shortened by 3 bases and 2 bases respectively, the junction contains 12 bases. What the research found in general, with its limitations: During validation, the model predicted progression to ophthalmopathy a median of approximately 6 months ahead of onset, with 70.59% sensitivity and less than 85% specificity. Most expanded thyroid clonotypes (frequency above 0.001) were also detected in blood, a finding suggesting that blood repertoires may reflect thyroid immune responses. Ophthalmopathy was separated from stable hyperthyroidism by a 13 V-J signature model, with about 88% sensitivity and roughly 81% specificity obtained in cross-validation and 80%/75% obtained in testing. Sample size was not statistically predetermined, and blinding of investigators to group allocation was not performed.

Graves' hyperthyroidism was defined as stable when no progression to ophthalmopathy occurred over 18 months of follow-up. Hyperthyroidism patients were aged 18 to 65 years and newly diagnosed, with disease duration of less than 2 months. Exclusion was applied to patients with uncontrolled infections, other autoimmune diseases, pregnancy or lactation. Clinical symptoms, serum thyroxine and TRAb, thyroid ultrasound, and orbital computed tomography formed the basis for the diagnoses. Trizol reagent was used to extract total RNA, and RNA quality was then checked on an Agilent 2100 Bioanalyzer. The chain links TRBV5-4 with TRBJ2-7; the D gene identity is not certain. Sequencing input: peripheral blood or thyroid tissue (not recorded which). The source is a woman aged 18-30 years with Graves' hyperthyroidism. The CDR3 region: CASSSGRRTYEQYF. The nucleotide sequence reads TGTGCCAGCAGCTCTGGACGCCGAACCTACGAGCAGTACTTC.